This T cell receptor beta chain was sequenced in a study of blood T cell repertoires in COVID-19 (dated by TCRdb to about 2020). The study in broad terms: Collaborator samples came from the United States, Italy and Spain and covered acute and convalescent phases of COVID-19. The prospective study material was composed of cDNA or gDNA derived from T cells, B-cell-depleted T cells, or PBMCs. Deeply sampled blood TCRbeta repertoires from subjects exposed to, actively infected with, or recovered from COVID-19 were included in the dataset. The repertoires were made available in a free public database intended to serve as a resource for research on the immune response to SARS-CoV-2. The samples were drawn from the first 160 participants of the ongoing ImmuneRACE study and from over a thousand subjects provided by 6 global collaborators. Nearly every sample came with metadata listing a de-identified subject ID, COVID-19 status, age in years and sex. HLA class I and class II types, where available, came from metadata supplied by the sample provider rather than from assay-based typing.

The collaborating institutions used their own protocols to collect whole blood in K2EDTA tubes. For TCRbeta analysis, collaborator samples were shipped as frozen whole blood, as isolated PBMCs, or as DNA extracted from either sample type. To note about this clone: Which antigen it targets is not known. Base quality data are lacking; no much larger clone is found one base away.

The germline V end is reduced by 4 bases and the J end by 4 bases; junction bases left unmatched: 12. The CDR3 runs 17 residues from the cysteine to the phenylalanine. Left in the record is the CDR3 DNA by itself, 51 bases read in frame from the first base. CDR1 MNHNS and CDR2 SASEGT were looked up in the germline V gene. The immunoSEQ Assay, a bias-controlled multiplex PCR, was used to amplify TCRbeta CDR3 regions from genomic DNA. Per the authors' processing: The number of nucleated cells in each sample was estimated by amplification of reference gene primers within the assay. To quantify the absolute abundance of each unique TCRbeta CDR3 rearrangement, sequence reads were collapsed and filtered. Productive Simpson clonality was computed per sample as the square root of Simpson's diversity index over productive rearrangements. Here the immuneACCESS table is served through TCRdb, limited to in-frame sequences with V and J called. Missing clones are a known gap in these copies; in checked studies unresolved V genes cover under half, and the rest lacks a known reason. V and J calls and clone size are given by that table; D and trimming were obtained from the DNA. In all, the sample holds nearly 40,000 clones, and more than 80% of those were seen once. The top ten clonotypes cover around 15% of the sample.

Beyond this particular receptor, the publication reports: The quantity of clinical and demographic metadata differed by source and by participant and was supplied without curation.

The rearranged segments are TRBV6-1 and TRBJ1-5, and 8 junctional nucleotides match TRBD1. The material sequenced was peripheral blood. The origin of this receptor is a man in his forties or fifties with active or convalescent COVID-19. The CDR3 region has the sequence CASSAERTGGVNQPQHF. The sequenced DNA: TGTGCCAGCAGTGCAGAGAGAACAGGGGGGGTGAATCAGCCCCAGCATTTT.